This T cell receptor (beta chain) is drawn from a study of monozygotic twins with inflammatory bowel disease. From its re-call of the 5' RACE reads, TCRdb lists each CDR3 protein once, without DNA. This repertoire includes some 150,000 distinct CDR3 sequences. The CDR3 has 15 amino acids. The sample consisted of blood. The chain employs TRBV12-3 or TRBV12-4 and TRBJ2-3; TCRdb reports TRBD1, a call that lacks DNA to check it against. This TCR was sampled from a human donor with ulcerative colitis or Crohn's disease, or a healthy co-twin of an affected twin (not recorded which). CDR3 protein: CASALEQAHTDTQYF.